These 7 T cell receptor beta chains were sequenced from one sample in a study of technical replicates of blood from a handful of donors. The data were produced by immunoSEQ multiplex PCR, yet TCRdb's version contains in-frame clones alone and is incomplete. The table includes 50,000 to 65,000 clones, 92% detected once. Material for sequencing was PBMCs. These receptors were obtained from a human donor in good health. Some clones in this sample may be carry-over from other donors' samples.

The chain employs TRBV7-8 and TRBJ1-2; no firm D call. This CDR3 contains 14 residues. Germline V gene lookup returns CDR1 SGHVS and CDR2 FQNEAQ. Between the trimmed V and J ends, which lost 5 bases and 7 bases, there was a span of 17 bases. The CDR3 DNA is TGTGCCAGCAGCCCAAGCAATGTCGGGTTTGGCTACACCTTC. Protein product: CASSPSNVGFGYTF. Complete variable domain (other parts from reference TRBV7-8 and TRBJ1-2): GAGVSQSPRYKVAKRGQDVALRCDPISGHVSLFWYQQALGQGPEFLTYFQNEAQLDKSGLPSDRFFAERPEGSVSTLKIQRTQQEDSAVYLCASSPSNVGFGYTFGSGTRLTVV.

The rearrangement links TRBV6-6 to TRBJ2-2; TRBD1 agrees at 9 bases. The CDR3 has 15 residues. Germline-derived CDR1 and CDR2 are MNHNY and SVGAGI (reference sequence). V lost 7 bases, J lost 5 bases, and 8 bases stayed unmatched. CDR3: CASTSDRGLTGELFF. CDR3 DNA sequence: TGTGCCAGCACCTCTGACAGGGGGTTAACCGGGGAGCTGTTTTTT.

The chain has TRBV5-1 and TRBJ2-5; 7 bases agree with TRBD1. Germline values: CDR1 SGHRS, CDR2 YFSETQ. The CDR3 loop spans 14 amino acids. The ends lost 0 bases at V and 3 bases at J; junction bases unmatched: 2. CDR3 protein: CASSLEGGKETQYF. In DNA form, the CDR3 reads TGCGCCAGCAGCTTGGAAGGGGGCAAAGAGACCCAGTACTTC.

The rearrangement uses TRBV11-3 and TRBJ2-1; TRBD2 matches 10 bases. Germline V gene data show CDR1 as SGHNT and CDR2 as YENEEA. The junction had 10 bases not matched to a gene; V was cut back by 1 base and J by 4 bases. The CDR3 contains 18 residues. The CDR3 spells CASSLGTSGGGTYNEQFF. The CDR3 region has the DNA TGTGCCAGCAGCTTAGGGACTAGCGGAGGAGGTACGTACAATGAGCAGTTCTTC.

V gene TRBV7-2 combines with J gene TRBJ1-5; D remains ambiguous. The CDR3 has 13 residues. CDR1 SGHTA and CDR2 FQGNSA come from the germline V gene. Between the trimmed V and J ends, which lost 3 bases and 10 bases, there was a span of 13 bases. CDR3 loop: CASSLGGSDPQHF. CDR3 coding DNA: TGTGCCAGCAGCTTGGGCGGGTCCGACCCCCAGCATTTT.

J is TRBJ1-1 and V is TRBV6-5; 8 nucleotides match TRBD1. The V segment lost 2 bases and the J segment 4 bases; nucleotides outside the gene matches: 3. Germline CDR1 reads MNHEY; CDR2 reads SVGAGI. This CDR3 contains 14 residues. As DNA, the CDR3 is TGTGCCAGCAGTTACGACAGGGGCGCCACTGAAGCTTTCTTT. Amino acids: CASSYDRGATEAFF.

This rearrangement joins TRBV6-1 to TRBJ2-7; D is unresolved. Germline V lookup: CDR1 MNHNS, CDR2 SASEGT. Trimming took off 6 bases at V and 9 bases at J, with 12 bases between the two ends. This CDR3 is built from 11 residues. The CDR3 DNA is TGTGCCAGCAGGACTGGTTTGGGGCAGTACTTC. This codes for CASRTGLGQYF.